A single sample is the source of the 18 T cell receptor beta chains below, sequenced in a study of molecular identifiers for immune sequencing clone quantification. TCRdb reanalysed the PCR reads using MiXCR and keeps one entry per CDR3 protein. The repertoire holds a few hundred thousand distinct CDR3 sequences, with about a fifth as singletons. Sample: naive CD8+ T cells from blood, with Jurkat cell RNA spiked in. Subset here: FACS-sorted CD8+CD4-CCR7+CD45RA+ naive T cells. All receptors come from a human donor in good health. Some libraries in this study had Jurkat cell RNA spiked in.

V and J are TRBV7-9 and TRBJ2-2; D gene ambiguous. V was cut by 5 bases and J by 1 base, with 8 bases left in between. In germline, CDR1 is SEHNR, CDR2 FQNEAQ (reference sequence). CDR3 length equals 14 residues. The CDR3 nucleotides are TGTGCCAGCAGCCTACTACAGAACACCGGGGAGCTGTTTTTT. The encoded protein is CASSLLQNTGELFF.

A note on this clonotype: A clone one base away is much larger, so this may be a read error. V usage is TRBV7-6 and J usage is TRBJ2-3, with D uncertain. The CDR3 extends over 14 amino acids. V was shortened by 1 base and J by 6 bases, with 11 bases between the two germline ends. Germline V lookup: CDR1 SGHVS, CDR2 FNYEAQ. As DNA, the CDR3 is TGTGCCAGCAGCTTAGATTCCGCCATGGATACGCAGTATTTT. It yields the protein CASSLDSAMDTQYF. Supplemented by reference TRBV7-6 and TRBJ2-3, the full variable domain reads GAGVSQSPRYKVTKRGQDVALRCDPISGHVSLYWYRQALGQGPEFLTYFNYEAQQDKSGLPNDRFSAERPEGSISTLTIQRTEQRDSAMYRCASSLDSAMDTQYFGPGTRLTVL.

The chain joins TRBV4-3 to TRBJ2-3; D remains unclear. The germline V and J ends were trimmed by 0 bases and 0 bases, with 25 bases remaining between them. The germline gives CDR1 LGHNA, CDR2 YSLEER. The CDR3 is 21 amino acids. The CDR3 is CASSQDASSEPILLSTDTQYF. In nucleotides, the CDR3 is TGCGCCAGCAGCCAAGACGCCTCGTCAGAACCTATACTTCTTAGCACAGATACGCAGTATTTT.

A few counts support this clonotype. CDR3 sequence (DNA): TGTGCCAGCAGCCCCCGCGGAGGAGGGTACCAAGAGACCCAGTACTTC. It specifies CASSPRGGGYQETQYF. The chain has TRBV5-3 and TRBJ2-5; TRBD2 is a possible D gene (6 bases). TRBV5-3 has ORF status, its function being uncertain. CDR3 size: 16 residues. Trimming pared 8 bases from V and 0 bases from J, leaving 20 bases between.

This clonotype was seen a single time. This chain uses TRBV11-2 with TRBJ2-2; possible D gene TRBD2, 6 bases. V lost 6 bases to trimming and J lost 3 bases, with 11 bases between them. Germline CDR1 and CDR2: SGHAT and FQNNGV. CDR3 size: 14 residues. The CDR3 protein is CASSSGVYTGELFF. Here the CDR3 DNA reads TGTGCCAGCAGTTCGGGAGTCTACACCGGGGAGCTGTTTTTT.

This clonotype was recorded many times. V is TRBV28 and J is TRBJ1-5; 10 positions match TRBD1. Germline lookup yields CDR1 MDHEN and CDR2 SYDVKM. J gave up 4 bases and V 8 bases, and 2 bases lay outside the gene matches. This CDR3 has 13 residues. The CDR3 loop is CASEDRGNQPQHF. Here the CDR3 DNA reads TGTGCCAGCGAGGACAGGGGGAATCAGCCCCAGCATTTT.

The chain recombines TRBV9 with TRBJ2-5, with 7 bases matching TRBD2. The CDR3 is made up of 15 amino acids. Germline-derived CDR1 and CDR2 are SGDLS and YYNGEE. The J segment lost 6 bases and the V segment lost 0 bases, leaving 8 bases of the junction unmatched. The CDR3 sequence: CASSVGASGQKTQYF. The DNA for the CDR3 is TGTGCCAGCAGCGTAGGGGCTAGCGGACAAAAGACCCAGTACTTC.

This clonotype has a count of ten or more. The J gene is TRBJ1-5, the V gene TRBV3-1; D unresolved. CDR1 and CDR2 from the germline V gene are LGHDT and YNNKEL (reference sequence). V shed 5 bases and J shed 6 bases, with 11 bases lying between them. This CDR3 comprises 13 residues. The CDR3 spells CASSSGGIQPQHF. In DNA, the CDR3 is TGTGCCAGCAGCTCAGGAGGTATTCAGCCCCAGCATTTT. The complete variable domain, with remaining parts taken from reference TRBV3-1 and TRBJ1-5, reads DTAVSQTPKYLVTQMGNDKSIKCEQNLGHDTMYWYKQDSKKFLKIMFSYNNKELIINETVPNRFSPKSPDKAHLNLHINSLELGDSAVYFCASSSGGIQPQHFGDGTRLSIL.

This clonotype was found many times. In nucleotides, the CDR3 is TGTGCCAGCAACACCGGTGAGCGGGGAAGCACAGATACGCAGTATTTT. It translates to CASNTGERGSTDTQYF. The chain is built from TRBV6-5 and TRBJ2-3, with 7 bases aligning to TRBD2. V was pared by 7 bases and J by 0 bases, with 10 bases of the junction left unmatched. The CDR3 sequence is 16 residues long. The V gene's germline CDR1 is MNHEY and CDR2 SVGAGI.

At least ten counts were recorded for this clonotype. The chain uses TRBV14 and TRBJ2-5, with a tentative D call TRBD1 (5 bases). V lost 1 base to trimming and J lost 1 base, with 7 bases between them. The CDR3 is 14 amino acids. Germline V gene data show CDR1 as SGHDN and CDR2 as FVKESK. CDR3 DNA: TGTGCCAGCAGCCAAGGACAGCCCCAAGAGACCCAGTACTTC. This sequence encodes CASSQGQPQETQYF.

This clonotype turned up a few times. The chain recombines TRBV20-1 with TRBJ2-7; D may be TRBD1 (7 bases). Trimming stripped 1 base from V and 4 bases from J, with 17 bases between. CDR3 length: 15 residues. The germline gives CDR1 DFQATT, CDR2 SNEGSKA (reference sequence). CDR3 loop: CSARGEAGGPYEQYF. The CDR3 DNA reads as TGCAGTGCTAGAGGGGAGGCAGGGGGACCATACGAGCAGTACTTC.

This chain joins TRBV5-6 and TRBJ2-7; possibly TRBD2 for D (5 bases). V was cut by 6 bases and J by 4 bases, with 14 bases left in between. The CDR3 covers 13 residues. Germline V gene sequence: CDR1 SGHDT, CDR2 YYEEEE. CDR3 in DNA: TGTGCCAGCAACTCCGTCTCGGGATACGAGCAGTACTTC. Amino acid sequence: CASNSVSGYEQYF.

As for this clonotype: One base away lies a much larger clone, so this may be a sequencing read error. The chain combines TRBV4-3 with TRBJ1-2, with TRBD1 as a possible D gene (6 bases). Trimming shortened V by 4 bases and J by 4 bases, and 16 bases separated the two germline ends. The CDR3 loop spans 15 amino acids. CDR1 and CDR2 from the germline V gene are LGHNA and YSLEER. CDR3 DNA sequence: TGCGCCAGCAGCCGAGATCAGGGCAGGGGCTATGGCTACACCTTC. As protein: CASSRDQGRGYGYTF.

The J gene is TRBJ2-1, the V gene TRBV30; 9 bases fit TRBD1. The germline CDR1 and CDR2 sequences are GTSNPN and SVGIG (reference sequence). Trimming took 1 base from V and 4 from J; bases not matched to a gene: 8. CDR3 length equals 16 residues. The CDR3 spells CAWSEIGQGYYNEQFF. In DNA, the CDR3 is TGTGCCTGGAGTGAAATAGGACAGGGGTATTACAATGAGCAGTTCTTC.

The chain is built from TRBV7-9 and TRBJ2-2; 8 bases fit TRBD2. V trimming: 1 base; J trimming: 2 bases; junction bases outside the gene matches: 12. Germline V gene sequence: CDR1 SEHNR, CDR2 FQNEAQ (reference sequence). This CDR3 region has 19 residues. The CDR3 sequence: CASSLVDISGMNNTGELFF. CDR3 in DNA: TGTGCCAGCAGCTTAGTAGACATTAGCGGGATGAATAACACCGGGGAGCTGTTTTTT. Full variable domain (outside the CDR3, taken from reference TRBV7-9 and TRBJ2-2): DTGVSQNPRHKITKRGQNVTFRCDPISEHNRLYWYRQTLGQGPEFLTYFQNEAQLEKSRLLSDRFSAERPKGSFSTLEIQRTEQGDSAMYLCASSLVDISGMNNTGELFFGEGSRLTVL.

This clonotype was counted many times. The chain links TRBV7-2 to TRBJ2-3, with 10 bases that match TRBD2. This CDR3 is 16 amino acids long. Germline trimming cut 0 bases from V and 2 bases from J; bases unmatched to any gene: 2. The germline CDR1 and CDR2 sequences are SGHTA and FQGNSA. CDR3 sequence: CASSLALAGVTDTQYF. CDR3 nucleotides: TGTGCCAGCAGCTTAGCCCTAGCGGGGGTCACAGATACGCAGTATTTT.

This clonotype occurred a few times. The rearrangement links TRBV6-2 or TRBV6-3 to TRBJ2-5; D unclear. Trimming took 0 bases from V and 4 from J, leaving 9 bases between them. There are 14 residues in the CDR3. The germline V gene has CDR1 MNHEY and CDR2 SVGEGT. CDR3 residues: CASSYSNRIETQYF. Here the CDR3 DNA reads TGTGCCAGCAGTTACTCGAATAGAATAGAGACCCAGTACTTC.

This clonotype was picked up a small number of times. V and J are TRBV4-1 and TRBJ2-7; D is undetermined. This CDR3 contains 16 residues. Per the germline V gene, CDR1 is MGHRA and CDR2 is YSYEKL. Trimming pared 0 bases from V and 3 bases from J, leaving 15 bases between. The CDR3 is CASSQEGPLGDYEQYF. The CDR3 nucleotides are TGCGCCAGCAGCCAAGAAGGCCCACTTGGGGACTACGAGCAGTACTTC.